This entry is about one T cell receptor beta chain. Libraries were prepared by immunoSEQ multiplex PCR; TCRdb keeps only in-frame clonotypes and omits some of them. The sample contains about 580,000 clones, roughly 98% of which appear only once. This specimen comes from a study of shared clonotypes between healthy human individuals. Study-level background: For every donor, three CD4 naive, three CD4 memory, two CD8 naive and one CD8 memory plates were used.

CDR3 size: 15 residues. Germline V CDR1 and CDR2: MDHEN, SYDVKM. The V and J ends lost 4 bases and 4 bases respectively, with 14 bases between them. Naive-designated CD8 cells lacked CD45RO, were positively enriched for CCR7, and omitted terminally differentiated effector memory CD45RA+ cells. Sample: naive CD8+ T cells sorted from blood. The V and J genes are TRBV28 and TRBJ1-5, with a possible D match to TRBD1 (5 bases). This sequence originates from a man aged 30 to 39 in good health. CDR3 in amino acids: CASSSGTTANQPQHF. The CDR3 nucleotides are TGTGCCAGCAGTTCTGGGACCACAGCGAATCAGCCCCAGCATTTT.